This T cell receptor (beta chain) was captured by sequencing in a study of radiation and T cells in renal cell carcinoma. Study background: Nephrectomy followed 15 Gy stereotactic body radiation by 4 weeks.

Details on this clone: Its antigen is as yet unknown.

Sequenced by immunoSEQ multiplex PCR; TCRdb stores in-frame clones only, minus some. The table lists 70,000 to 90,000 clones, about 86% of them singletons. Findings and limits, study-wide: Top tumor clonotypes rose in blood 2 weeks post-radiation, then contracted.

The time point was: blood 2 weeks post-SBRT. This sample's treatment: 15 Gy SBRT to primary tumor, nephrectomy 4 weeks later. This renal cell carcinoma was of the clear cell type. The sample in question was blood, obtained from a patient whose treatment included radiotherapy and nephrectomy. This TCR came from a woman in her fifties or sixties with renal cell carcinoma.

The DNA for the CDR3 is TGTGCCACCAGCAGAGACAGGGTGGAAGATACGCAGTATTTT. This translates into CATSRDRVEDTQYF. The J gene is TRBJ2-3, the V gene TRBV15; tentative D call: TRBD1 (5 bases). This CDR3 is 14 amino acids long. Germline lookup yields CDR1 LNHNV and CDR2 YYDKDF (reference sequence). Trimming removed 0 bases from V and 5 bases from J, with 9 bases in between.